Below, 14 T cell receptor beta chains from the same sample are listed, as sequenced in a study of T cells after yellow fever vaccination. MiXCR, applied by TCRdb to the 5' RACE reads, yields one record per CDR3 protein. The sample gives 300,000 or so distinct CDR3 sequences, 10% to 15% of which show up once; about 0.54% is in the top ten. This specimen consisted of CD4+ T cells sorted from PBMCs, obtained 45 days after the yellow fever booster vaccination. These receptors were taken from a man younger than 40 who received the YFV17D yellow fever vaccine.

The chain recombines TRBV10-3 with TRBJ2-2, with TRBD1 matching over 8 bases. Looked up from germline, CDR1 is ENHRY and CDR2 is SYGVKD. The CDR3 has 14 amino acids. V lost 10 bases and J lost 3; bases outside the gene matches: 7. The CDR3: CATTGVPDTGELFF. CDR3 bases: TGTGCCACGACAGGGGTTCCGGACACCGGGGAGCTGTTTTTT.

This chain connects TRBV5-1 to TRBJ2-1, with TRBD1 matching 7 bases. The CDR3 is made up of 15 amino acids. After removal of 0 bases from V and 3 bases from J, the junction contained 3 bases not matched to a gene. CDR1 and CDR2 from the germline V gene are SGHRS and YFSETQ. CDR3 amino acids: CASSLGWTGYNEQFF. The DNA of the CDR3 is TGCGCCAGCAGCTTGGGCTGGACAGGCTACAATGAGCAGTTCTTC.

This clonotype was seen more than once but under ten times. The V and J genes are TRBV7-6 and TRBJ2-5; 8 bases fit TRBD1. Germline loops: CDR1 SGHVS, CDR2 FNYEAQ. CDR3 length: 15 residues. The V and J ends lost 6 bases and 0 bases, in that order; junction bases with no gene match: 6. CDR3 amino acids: CASSYQGAHQETQYF. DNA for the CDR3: TGTGCCAGCAGTTACCAGGGGGCCCACCAAGAGACCCAGTACTTC.

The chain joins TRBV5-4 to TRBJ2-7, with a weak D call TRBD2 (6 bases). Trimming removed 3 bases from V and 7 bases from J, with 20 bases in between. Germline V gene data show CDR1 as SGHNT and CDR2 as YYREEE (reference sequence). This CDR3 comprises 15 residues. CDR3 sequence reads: CASSSQSGPEGEQYF. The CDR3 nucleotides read TGTGCCAGCAGCTCCCAGTCTGGGCCGGAGGGGGAGCAGTACTTC.

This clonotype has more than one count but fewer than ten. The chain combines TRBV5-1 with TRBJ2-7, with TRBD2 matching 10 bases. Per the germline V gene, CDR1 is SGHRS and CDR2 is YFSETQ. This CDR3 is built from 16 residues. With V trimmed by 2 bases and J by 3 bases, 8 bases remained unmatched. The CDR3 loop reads CASSLAGTSAYYEQYF. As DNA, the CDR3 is TGCGCCAGCAGCTTAGCCGGGACTAGCGCCTACTACGAGCAGTACTTC.

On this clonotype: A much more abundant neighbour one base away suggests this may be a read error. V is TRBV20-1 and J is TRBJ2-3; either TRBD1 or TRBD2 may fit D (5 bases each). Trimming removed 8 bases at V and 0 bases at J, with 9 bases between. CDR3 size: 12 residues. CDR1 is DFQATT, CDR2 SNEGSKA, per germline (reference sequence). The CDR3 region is CSMGDSTDTQYF. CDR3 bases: TGCAGTATGGGGGATAGCACAGATACGCAGTATTTT.

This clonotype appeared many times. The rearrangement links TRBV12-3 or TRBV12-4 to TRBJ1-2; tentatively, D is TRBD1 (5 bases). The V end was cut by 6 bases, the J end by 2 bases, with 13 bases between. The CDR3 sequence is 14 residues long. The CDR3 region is CASRRDYLNYGYTF. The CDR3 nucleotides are TGTGCCAGCAGACGGGACTACCTGAACTATGGCTACACCTTC.

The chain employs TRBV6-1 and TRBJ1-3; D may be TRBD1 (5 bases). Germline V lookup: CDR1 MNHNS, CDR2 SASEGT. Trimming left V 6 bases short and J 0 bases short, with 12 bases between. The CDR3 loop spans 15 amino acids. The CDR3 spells CASSLDNYSGNTIYF. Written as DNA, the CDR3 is TGTGCCAGCAGCCTGGACAACTACTCTGGAAACACCATATATTTT.

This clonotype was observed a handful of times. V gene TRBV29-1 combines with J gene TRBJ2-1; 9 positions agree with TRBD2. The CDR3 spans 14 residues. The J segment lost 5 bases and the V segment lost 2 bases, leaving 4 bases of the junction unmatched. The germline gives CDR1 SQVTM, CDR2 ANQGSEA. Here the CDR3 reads CSVELWTSDNEQFF. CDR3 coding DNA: TGCAGCGTTGAACTGTGGACTAGCGACAATGAGCAGTTCTTC.

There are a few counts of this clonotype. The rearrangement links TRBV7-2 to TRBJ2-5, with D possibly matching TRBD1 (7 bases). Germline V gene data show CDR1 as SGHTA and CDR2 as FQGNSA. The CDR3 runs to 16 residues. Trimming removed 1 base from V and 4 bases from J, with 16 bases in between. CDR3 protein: CASSLGQGGFGETQYF. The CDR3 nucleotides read TGTGCCAGCAGCTTAGGACAGGGAGGATTTGGAGAGACCCAGTACTTC.

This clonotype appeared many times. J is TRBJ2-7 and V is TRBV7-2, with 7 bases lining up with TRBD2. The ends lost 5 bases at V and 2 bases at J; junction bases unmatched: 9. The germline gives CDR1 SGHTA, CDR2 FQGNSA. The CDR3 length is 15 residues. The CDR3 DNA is TGTGCCAGCAGCCCACGGGCTAGCGGAACCTACGAGCAGTACTTC. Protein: CASSPRASGTYEQYF.

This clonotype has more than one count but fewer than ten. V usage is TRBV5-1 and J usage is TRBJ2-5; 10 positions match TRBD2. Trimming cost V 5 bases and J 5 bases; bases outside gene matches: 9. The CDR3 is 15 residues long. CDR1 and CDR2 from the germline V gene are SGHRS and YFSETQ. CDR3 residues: CASRSAGGPDETQYF. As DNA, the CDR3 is TGCGCCAGCAGATCAGCGGGAGGGCCTGATGAGACCCAGTACTTC. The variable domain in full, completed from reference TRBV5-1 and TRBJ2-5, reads KAGVTQTPRYLIKTRGQQVTLSCSPISGHRSVSWYQQTPGQGLQFLFEYFSETQRNKGNFPGRFSGRQFSNSRSEMNVSTLELGDSALYLCASRSAGGPDETQYFGPGTRLLVL.

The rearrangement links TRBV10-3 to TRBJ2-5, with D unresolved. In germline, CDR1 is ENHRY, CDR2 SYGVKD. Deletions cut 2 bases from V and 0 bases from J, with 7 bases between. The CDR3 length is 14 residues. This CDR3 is CAISEAGDQETQYF. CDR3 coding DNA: TGTGCCATCAGTGAGGCAGGAGACCAAGAGACCCAGTACTTC.

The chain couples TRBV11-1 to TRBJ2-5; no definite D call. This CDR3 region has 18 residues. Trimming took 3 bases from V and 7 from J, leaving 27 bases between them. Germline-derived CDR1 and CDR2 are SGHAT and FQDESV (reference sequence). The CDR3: CASSFGVGRSNPSWTQYF. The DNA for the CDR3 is TGTGCCAGCAGCTTCGGAGTCGGGCGGTCCAACCCCTCGTGGACCCAGTACTTC.